These T cell receptor beta chains were read from a single sample in a study of CXCR3-negative and CXCR3-positive naive CD8 T cells. TCRdb reanalyzed the 5' RACE reads and collapses them to one entry per CDR3 protein, without DNA. The sample table includes under 75,000 distinct CDR3 sequences. Sequenced sample: naive CXCR3- CD8+ T cells from blood. The receptor source for this set is a human donor in good health. Some clones in this sample may be carry-over from other donors' samples. The CDR3 runs from the conserved cysteine through the conserved F or W. Clone size, where shown, is once, few, many, or a class for clones that have expanded.

V gene,clone size,J gene,CDR3 protein
TRBV7-9,-,TRBJ2-7,CASSPRLGNEQYF
TRBV7-2,-,TRBJ1-2,CASSGMVADRGFGYTF
TRBV20-1,medium-sized,TRBJ2-2,CSASDRDRGDTGELFF
TRBV27,-,TRBJ2-1,CASSPAGAAYNEQFF
TRBV14,-,TRBJ2-4,CASSQSGAKNIQYF
TRBV5-1,-,TRBJ1-4,CASSLVTGGDEKLFF
TRBV28,-,TRBJ1-2,CASITTLTGDYGYTF
TRBV21-1,-,TRBJ2-1,CASSKGTISYNEQFF
TRBV29-1,-,TRBJ2-7,CSVVTGGGSYEQYF
TRBV12-5,-,TRBJ1-6,CASGFTGDSYNSPLHF
TRBV7-3,medium-sized,TRBJ2-7,CASSHGLAGVYEQYF
TRBV12-3/TRBV12-4,-,TRBJ2-7,CASSLYGQDVNEQYF
TRBV28,medium-sized,TRBJ2-2,CASSMTSATGELFF
TRBV12-3/TRBV12-4,-,TRBJ2-1,CASSTAGGEQFF
TRBV7-2,-,TRBJ2-5,CASSLIPPETQYF
TRBV20-1,-,TRBJ2-3,CSARLGLDASADTQYF
TRBV20-1,-,TRBJ2-7,CSASTPSLAGAYEQYF
TRBV5-5,-,TRBJ2-7,CASSSDRAYEQYF
TRBV7-8,-,TRBJ1-2,CASSLVGGMNYGYTF
TRBV28,-,TRBJ1-2,CASSLPGDYGYTF